The 14 T cell receptor beta chains reported below all come from one sample, sequenced in a study of OX40 agonist ivuxolimab in advanced cancers. Sequenced by immunoSEQ multiplex PCR; TCRdb stores in-frame clones only, minus some. Of approximately 58,000 clones in the sample, around 90% were seen once. This sample comprised CD4+ or CD8+ T cells sorted from blood, obtained in a trial of the OX40 agonist ivuxolimab. These receptors came from an adult with an advanced solid tumor such as melanoma, head and neck, liver or kidney cancer.

The V gene is TRBV28, the J gene TRBJ1-1; D gene uncertain. V dropped 2 bases and J dropped 1 base, with 5 bases sitting between them. CDR3 length: 13 amino acids. Germline values: CDR1 MDHEN, CDR2 SYDVKM. CDR3 loop: CASSLMGNTEAFF. CDR3 coding DNA: TGTGCCAGCAGTTTAATGGGGAACACTGAAGCTTTCTTT. The full variable domain, its missing parts supplied by reference TRBV28 and TRBJ1-1, is DVKVTQSSRYLVKRTGEKVFLECVQDMDHENMFWYRQDPGLGLRLIYFSYDVKMKEKGDIPEGYSVSREKKERFSLILESASTNQTSMYLCASSLMGNTEAFFGQGTRLTVV.

The gene calls are TRBV25-1 and TRBJ2-7; the D gene is possibly TRBD1 (6 bases). The CDR3 is 15 amino acids. The germline gives CDR1 MGHDK, CDR2 SYGVNS. The V gene lost 3 bases and the J gene lost 2 bases, with 14 bases spanning the gap. CDR3 in DNA: TGTGCCAGCAGTGACCCACGAACAGGGACCTACGAGCAGTACTTC. Translation gives CASSDPRTGTYEQYF.

This chain connects TRBV7-9 to TRBJ2-5, with D perhaps assigned TRBD1 or TRBD2 (5 bases each). V shed 0 bases and J shed 1 base, with 15 bases lying between them. The CDR3 is made up of 17 amino acids. Germline CDR1 is SEHNR and CDR2 is FQNEAQ (reference sequence). The CDR3: CASSLADLGTIQETQYF. CDR3 bases: TGTGCCAGCAGCTTAGCTGATTTGGGGACCATCCAAGAGACCCAGTACTTC.

V gene TRBV14 combines with J gene TRBJ2-5; a possible D gene is TRBD1 (6 bases). The CDR3 length is 13 residues. The germline CDR1 and CDR2 sequences are SGHDN and FVKESK. V lost 5 bases and J lost 2, with 9 bases in between. CDR3 sequence: CASSMGAQETQYF. The CDR3 DNA reads as TGTGCCAGCAGCATGGGGGCTCAAGAGACCCAGTACTTC.

This chain uses TRBV6-1 with TRBJ2-3; TRBD1 matches 8 bases. The CDR3 loop spans 17 amino acids. CDR1 and CDR2 from the germline V gene are MNHNS and SASEGT. After removal of 3 bases from V and 1 base from J, the junction contained 9 bases not matched to a gene. The CDR3 loop reads CASSDIGQGSGTDTQYF. The DNA for the CDR3 is TGTGCCAGCAGTGACATCGGACAGGGATCGGGCACAGATACGCAGTATTTT.

V and J are TRBV10-2 and TRBJ1-2; D call uncertain. The CDR3 spans 13 residues. V lost 2 bases and J 5 bases, leaving 9 bases between the germline ends. From germline, CDR1 is WSHSY and CDR2 SAAADI. The CDR3 loop is CASSEGGVYGYTF. The DNA of the CDR3 is TGCGCCAGCAGTGAGGGCGGGGTTTATGGCTACACCTTC.

This clone is labeled as medium-sized. This chain joins TRBV4-1 and TRBJ2-1; the match to TRBD2 covers 13 bases. The length of the CDR3 is 16 residues. Germline assignment: CDR1 MGHRA and CDR2 YSYEKL. With V trimmed by 1 base and J by 8 bases, 5 bases remained unmatched. CDR3 protein: CASSQAGTSGMYEQFF. The DNA of the CDR3 is TGCGCCAGCAGCCAAGCAGGGACTAGCGGGATGTATGAGCAGTTCTTC.

The gene calls are TRBV5-6 and TRBJ1-1; 10 nucleotides match TRBD1. Germline V gene lookup returns CDR1 SGHDT and CDR2 YYEEEE. The CDR3 consists of 18 residues. V was pared by 0 bases and J by 5 bases, with 13 bases of the junction left unmatched. The CDR3 nucleotides read TGTGCCAGCAGCTTGGTCCAGTCGGGCAGGACAGGGGGAACTGAAGCTTTCTTT. It specifies CASSLVQSGRTGGTEAFF.

The chain recombines TRBV5-4 with TRBJ1-1; D is ambiguous. This CDR3 contains 12 residues. V dropped 6 bases and J dropped 6 bases, with 12 bases sitting between them. Germline V gives CDR1 SGHNT, CDR2 YYREEE (reference sequence). The CDR3 loop is CASNSLGAEAFF. In DNA form, the CDR3 reads TGTGCCAGCAACTCCTTGGGAGCTGAAGCTTTCTTT.

The chain is built from TRBV5-6 and TRBJ1-2, with 7 positions matching TRBD1. Trimming removed 0 bases from V and 2 bases from J; junction bases left unmatched: 7. In germline, CDR1 is SGHDT, CDR2 YYEEEE. CDR3 length: 16 residues. CDR3 sequence: CASSLEGTDLNYGYTF. The DNA for the CDR3 is TGTGCCAGCAGCTTGGAGGGGACAGACCTCAACTATGGCTACACCTTC.

The V call is TRBV11-3, the J call TRBJ2-3, with 9 bases fitting TRBD2. CDR1 and CDR2 (germline): SGHNT, YENEEA. The J segment lost 6 bases and the V segment lost 5 bases, leaving 12 bases of the junction unmatched. This CDR3 is 16 amino acids long. The CDR3 region has the DNA TGTGCCAGCAGCCCCTCAGTAGCGGGAGTATTTGATACGCAGTATTTT. Amino acids: CASSPSVAGVFDTQYF.

This chain joins TRBV2 and TRBJ1-1; D is unclear. The V gene lost 7 bases and the J gene lost 1 base, with 10 bases spanning the gap. There are 13 residues in the CDR3. Germline CDR1 reads SNHLY; CDR2 reads FYNNEI. DNA of the CDR3: TGTGCCAGCACTAGGGCAGGGAACACTGAAGCTTTCTTT. Its protein is CASTRAGNTEAFF. Full variable domain (remainder filled in from reference TRBV2 and TRBJ1-1): EPEVTQTPSHQVTQMGQEVILRCVPISNHLYFYWYRQILGQKVEFLVSFYNNEISEKSEIFDDQFSVERPDGSNFTLKIRSTKLEDSAMYFCASTRAGNTEAFFGQGTRLTVV.

The chain links TRBV10-3 to TRBJ2-7; 8 bases match TRBD2. The germline V gene encodes CDR1 ENHRY and CDR2 SYGVKD. This CDR3 is 14 amino acids long. Trimming took 3 bases from V and 6 from J; bases not matched to a gene: 7. The CDR3 region is CAISEGLARPEQYF. CDR3 DNA sequence: TGTGCCATCAGTGAAGGACTAGCAAGGCCCGAGCAGTACTTC.

The rearrangement uses TRBV28 and TRBJ2-1, with D possibly TRBD1 on 6 matching bases. The V end lost 7 bases, the J end lost 0 bases, and 13 bases lay between the germline ends. The germline V gene has CDR1 MDHEN and CDR2 SYDVKM. This CDR3 is 15 amino acids long. The CDR3 bases are TGTGCCAGCACCTACAGGGAGCTCTCCTACAATGAGCAGTTCTTC. It is translated as CASTYRELSYNEQFF.